This TCR beta chain derives from a study of blood T cell repertoires in COVID-19. In its sample, this clone was seen a few times. TCRdb's table, derived via immunoSEQ multiplex PCR, lists solely in-frame clones and lacks some. Of 68,000 or so clones listed, around three quarters were seen once; the top ten hold 23%. Trimming took 4 bases from V and 1 from J; bases not matched to a gene: 7. Germline loops: CDR1 SGHRS, CDR2 YFSETQ. There are 16 residues in the CDR3. This receptor was obtained from a human donor in a cohort sampled during active COVID-19. The chain recombines TRBV5-1 with TRBJ2-7; 11 positions agree with TRBD1. The sample taken for sequencing was peripheral blood. Here the CDR3 reads CASSPGTGGRSYEQYF. CDR3 nucleotide sequence: TGCGCCAGCAGCCCCGGGACAGGGGGAAGGTCCTACGAGCAGTACTTC.